This TCR beta chain came from a study of Graves' ophthalmopathy and Graves' hyperthyroidism. Whole-study results and caveats: Discriminating ophthalmopathy from stable hyperthyroidism, a 13-signature model attained a sensitivity of about 88% and a specificity of roughly 81%. In predicting ophthalmopathy progression, the model reached about 69% sensitivity and around 72% specificity. Most thyroid clonotypes expanded beyond 0.001 frequency were also found in blood.

Patients were diagnosed from clinical symptoms, serum thyroxine, TRAb, thyroid ultrasound and orbital computed tomography. V dropped 5 bases and J dropped 3 bases, with 14 bases sitting between them. The CDR3 sequence is 15 residues long. The germline V gene has CDR1 SGHTA and CDR2 FQGNSA. In this sample, this clonotype turned up many times. What it binds is not known. Amplifying from RNA transcripts, the study obtained TCR beta CDR3 regions. Second-round multiplex PCR came after a first-round RT-PCR that employed HTBI primers. In TCRdb, the multiplex PCR reads were re-called with MiXCR into one record per CDR3 protein. The profile covers a few hundred thousand distinct CDR3 sequences, with 15% to 20% appearing a single time and 10% to 15% taken by the ten largest.

The sample consisted of peripheral blood. This receptor was obtained from an adult man with Graves' ophthalmopathy. The chain joins TRBV7-2 to TRBJ1-5, with D tentatively TRBD1 (6 bases). The CDR3: CASSLLTGANQPQHF. The CDR3 DNA reads TGTGCCAGCAGCCTCCTGACAGGAGCCAATCAGCCCCAGCATTTT.